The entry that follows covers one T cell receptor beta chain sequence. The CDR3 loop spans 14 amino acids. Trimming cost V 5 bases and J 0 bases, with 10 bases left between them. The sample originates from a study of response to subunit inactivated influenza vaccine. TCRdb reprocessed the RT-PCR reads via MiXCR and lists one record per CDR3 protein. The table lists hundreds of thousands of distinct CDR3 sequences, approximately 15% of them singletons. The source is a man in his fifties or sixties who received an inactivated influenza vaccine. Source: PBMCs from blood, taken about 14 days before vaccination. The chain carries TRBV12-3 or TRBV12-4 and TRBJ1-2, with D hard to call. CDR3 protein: CASSLTSANYGYTF. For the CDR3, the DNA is TGTGCCAGCAGTCTGACTTCAGCTAACTATGGCTACACCTTC.